Below are 13 T cell receptor beta chains sequenced from a single sample in a study of OX40 agonist ivuxolimab in advanced cancers. Clones were sequenced by immunoSEQ multiplex PCR, and TCRdb holds only the in-frame ones, with some missing. Of around 70,000 clones listed, 70% to 90% are singletons. The input for sequencing was CD4+ or CD8+ T cells sorted from blood, taken in a trial of the OX40 agonist ivuxolimab. The receptor source for this set is an adult with an advanced solid tumor such as melanoma, head and neck, liver or kidney cancer.

This chain connects TRBV19 to TRBJ1-1; 8 bases map to TRBD1. Germline V CDR1 and CDR2: LNHDA, SQIVND (reference sequence). This CDR3 contains 14 residues. V trimming: 5 bases; J trimming: 6 bases; junction bases outside the gene matches: 8. The CDR3 region is CASSFADRVSEAFF. DNA of the CDR3: TGTGCCAGTAGTTTCGCGGACAGGGTGTCTGAAGCTTTCTTT.

This chain joins TRBV9 and TRBJ2-3; TRBD2 matches 10 bases. Germline V gene sequence: CDR1 SGDLS, CDR2 YYNGEE. The CDR3 sequence is 18 residues long. The junction had 12 bases not matched to a gene; V was cut back by 3 bases and J by 2 bases. The CDR3 region is CASSALSVAGGYTDTQYF. The DNA of the CDR3 is TGTGCCAGCAGCGCCCTTTCGGTAGCGGGAGGCTACACAGATACGCAGTATTTT.

The V and J genes are TRBV4-3 and TRBJ1-4; D uncertain. CDR1 and CDR2 from the germline V gene are LGHNA and YSLEER. The CDR3 is 16 amino acids. The V and J ends lost 1 base and 0 bases respectively, with 9 bases between them. The chain's CDR3 is CASSQGAPSTNEKLFF. DNA for the CDR3: TGCGCCAGCAGCCAAGGCGCGCCTTCAACTAATGAAAAACTGTTTTTT.

The V call is TRBV28, the J call TRBJ2-7, with 12 bases that match TRBD2. The CDR3 has 15 amino acids. Germline CDR1 and CDR2: MDHEN and SYDVKM. V was pared by 0 bases and J by 9 bases, with 6 bases of the junction left unmatched. CDR3 sequence reads: CASSLWASGRAWQYF. CDR3 coding DNA: TGTGCCAGCAGTTTATGGGCTAGCGGGAGGGCCTGGCAGTACTTC.

This clone appeared once. The chain links TRBV18 to TRBJ1-1; D is uncertain. CDR1 KGHSH and CDR2 LQKENI come from the germline V gene. The V end was cut by 9 bases, the J end by 1 base, with 12 bases between. CDR3 length: 13 amino acids. The CDR3 DNA is TGTGCCAGTCTAGAAGGGCAGAACACTGAAGCTTTCTTT. Translated: CASLEGQNTEAFF.

The V call is TRBV19, the J call TRBJ2-7; TRBD2 might be the D (5 bases). The CDR3 runs 14 residues. Germline CDR1 LNHDA, CDR2 SQIVND (reference sequence). Trimming stripped 1 base from V and 0 bases from J, with 7 bases between. For the CDR3, the DNA is TGTGCCAGTAGTATAGTGGGGAGCTCCTACGAGCAGTACTTC. Translation: CASSIVGSSYEQYF.

This clone was counted once. The J gene is TRBJ2-5, the V gene TRBV5-1, with no clear D. The ends were cut back, 4 bases at V and 5 bases at J, with 15 bases in the middle. Germline CDR1 SGHRS, CDR2 YFSETQ. This CDR3 spans 14 amino acids. CDR3 sequence (DNA): TGCGCCAGCAGCCCTATGGGAAGTGAGGAGACCCAGTACTTC. Residues: CASSPMGSEETQYF. The full variable domain, in which reference TRBV5-1 and TRBJ2-5 provide the parts outside the CDR3, is KAGVTQTPRYLIKTRGQQVTLSCSPISGHRSVSWYQQTPGQGLQFLFEYFSETQRNKGNFPGRFSGRQFSNSRSEMNVSTLELGDSALYLCASSPMGSEETQYFGPGTRLLVL.

The chain carries TRBV6-5 and TRBJ2-1, with TRBD1 matching 7 bases. The germline gives CDR1 MNHEY, CDR2 SVGAGI. This CDR3 contains 15 residues. V shed 6 bases and J 8 bases; nucleotides not matched to a gene: 13. The CDR3 here is CASRPDRDRRYEQFF. The CDR3 DNA is TGTGCCAGCAGACCCGACAGGGACCGAAGGTATGAGCAGTTCTTC.

This clone was recorded only once. The chain has TRBV7-8 and TRBJ2-1; D gene uncertain. Per the germline V gene, CDR1 is SGHVS and CDR2 is FQNEAQ. The germline V and J ends were trimmed by 5 bases and 0 bases, with 11 bases remaining between them. This CDR3 contains 15 residues. The CDR3 loop reads CASSPRQSSYNEQFF. DNA of the CDR3: TGTGCCAGCAGCCCCCGACAAAGCTCCTACAATGAGCAGTTCTTC.

V usage is TRBV29-1 and J usage is TRBJ2-7; 10 nucleotides align to TRBD2. The V segment lost 2 bases and the J segment 4 bases; nucleotides outside the gene matches: 8. The length of the CDR3 is 15 residues. The germline V gene has CDR1 SQVTM and CDR2 ANQGSEA. The CDR3 here is CSVENPSGSSYEQYF. DNA for the CDR3: TGCAGCGTTGAAAACCCTAGCGGGAGCTCTTACGAGCAGTACTTC.

The chain couples TRBV29-1 to TRBJ2-1, with a possible D match to TRBD1 (6 bases). CDR1 is SQVTM, CDR2 ANQGSEA, per germline. The CDR3 runs to 13 residues. Between the trimmed V and J ends, which lost 7 bases and 1 base, there was a span of 11 bases. CDR3 nucleotide sequence: TGCAGCGGAGGGGGACAATCCTACAATGAGCAGTTCTTC. Translating it yields CSGGGQSYNEQFF.

This clone was seen only a few times. The chain links TRBV5-4 to TRBJ2-7; the D gene is possibly TRBD2 (5 bases). Germline CDR1 is SGHNT and CDR2 is YYREEE (reference sequence). V was shortened by 5 bases and J by 6 bases, with 12 bases between the two germline ends. This CDR3 spans 12 amino acids. The CDR3 DNA is TGTGCCAGCAGTCGCGATGGGAGCGAGCAGTACGTC. This codes for CASSRDGSEQYV.

The chain combines TRBV6-1 with TRBJ2-2; D is possibly TRBD1 (6 bases). CDR3 length equals 15 residues. Per the germline V gene, CDR1 is MNHNS and CDR2 is SASEGT. Trimming cost V 6 bases and J 0 bases, with 11 bases left between them. The CDR3 spells CASSQQGTNTGELFF. The CDR3 region has the DNA TGTGCCAGCAGCCAACAGGGCACGAACACCGGGGAGCTGTTTTTT.